These 32 T cell receptor beta chains share one sample of origin, sequenced in a study of Tregs in tolerant kidney transplant recipients. Some clones are missing from TCRdb's copy, which holds only in-frame ones; the method was immunoSEQ multiplex PCR. The sample shows 55,000 to 80,000 clones, 95% to 98% of them seen only once. The source was Tregs from blood, collected before the transplant. The receptors here all came from a human donor who received a combined kidney and bone marrow transplant.

This clone was seen only once. The rearrangement uses TRBV7-8 and TRBJ2-5; TRBD2 matches at 11 bases. Germline CDR1 and CDR2: SGHVS and FQNEAQ. V lost 4 bases to trimming and J lost 2 bases; unmatched junction nucleotides: 3. This CDR3 has 15 residues. The CDR3 loop is CASSYSGRVQETQYF. The DNA for the CDR3 is TGTGCCAGCAGCTATAGCGGGAGGGTGCAAGAGACCCAGTACTTC.

The chain employs TRBV29-1 and TRBJ2-7; D might be TRBD1 (6 bases). The CDR3 sequence is 19 residues long. The germline V and J ends were trimmed by 4 bases and 4 bases, with 32 bases remaining between them. CDR1 and CDR2 (germline): SQVTM, ANQGSEA. This CDR3 reads CSVVFPSKTTGTRLYEQYF. The CDR3 DNA reads as TGCAGCGTTGTGTTCCCCTCTAAAACGACCGGGACACGGCTATACGAGCAGTACTTC.

The chain uses TRBV6-5 and TRBJ2-1; D perhaps matches TRBD1 (5 bases). Germline V gene sequence: CDR1 MNHEY, CDR2 SVGAGI. This CDR3 has 14 residues. V lost 5 bases and J 0 bases, leaving 8 bases between the germline ends. For the CDR3, the DNA is TGTGCCAGCAGTAGACAGAGCTCCTACAATGAGCAGTTCTTC. Protein: CASSRQSSYNEQFF.

V usage is TRBV15 and J usage is TRBJ1-4; 10 bases align to TRBD1. The CDR3 sequence is 16 residues long. Germline-derived CDR1 and CDR2 are LNHNV and YYDKDF (reference sequence). V was clipped by 0 bases and J by 5 bases; unmatched bases: 3. CDR3 sequence (DNA): TGTGCCACCAGCAGAGATCCGACAGGGGGCAATGAAAAACTGTTTTTT. Its translation is CATSRDPTGGNEKLFF.

The J gene is TRBJ2-4, the V gene TRBV4-2; 10 nucleotides line up with TRBD2. V dropped 1 base and J dropped 3; count of bases not matched to a gene: 3. Germline assignment: CDR1 LGHNA and CDR2 YNFKEQ. The CDR3 loop spans 16 amino acids. The CDR3 sequence: CASSQGTSGHKNIQYF. The DNA of the CDR3 is TGTGCCAGCAGCCAAGGGACTAGCGGACACAAAAACATTCAGTACTTC.

V and J are TRBV4-1 and TRBJ2-7; 9 positions match TRBD2. Trimming removed 0 bases from V and 2 bases from J; junction bases left unmatched: 11. CDR1 MGHRA and CDR2 YSYEKL come from the germline V gene. This CDR3 region has 18 residues. The CDR3 sequence is CASSQDLAAGGKTYEQYF. CDR3 DNA sequence: TGCGCCAGCAGCCAAGATCTTGCAGCGGGGGGTAAAACCTACGAGCAGTACTTC.

The V gene is TRBV21-1, the J gene TRBJ2-7; TRBD2, the D gene given by the table, was not confirmed from the DNA. TRBV21-1 is a pseudogene segment. The CDR3 has 18 residues. Written as DNA, the CDR3 is TGTGCCAGCAGCAAACGGCAGGGAGGATTATTTTTGGTGTACGAGCAGTACTTC. It yields the protein CASSKRQGGLFLVYEQYF.

The chain links TRBV5-1 to TRBJ2-3; 9 positions match TRBD2. The CDR3 runs to 15 residues. J was trimmed by 3 bases and V by 3 bases; bases with no gene match: 5. Germline V gene sequence: CDR1 SGHRS, CDR2 YFSETQ. The CDR3 nucleotides are TGCGCCAGCAGCTCACCGGGACTAGCAACAGATACGCAGTATTTT. This codes for CASSSPGLATDTQYF.

The chain has TRBV4-3 and TRBJ2-3, with 11 bases fitting TRBD2. The CDR3 covers 17 residues. Per germline, CDR1 LGHNA and CDR2 YSLEER. Trimming removed 4 bases from V and 3 bases from J; junction bases left unmatched: 9. DNA of the CDR3: TGCGCCAGCAGCCGGAGCGGGGTAGCGGGGGGGACAGATACGCAGTATTTT. This sequence encodes CASSRSGVAGGTDTQYF.

The rearrangement joins TRBV5-1 to TRBJ2-5; 8 nucleotides agree with TRBD2. The germline V gene encodes CDR1 SGHRS and CDR2 YFSETQ. The CDR3 has 13 residues. V gave up 0 bases and J gave up 7 bases; unmatched junction bases: 2. In nucleotides, the CDR3 is TGCGCCAGCAGCTTGGGTAGCGGGGCGACCCAGTACTTC. Its translation: CASSLGSGATQYF.

This chain uses TRBV27 with TRBJ2-1, with a possible D match to TRBD2 (6 bases). The V and J ends lost 5 bases and 0 bases respectively, with 11 bases between them. Per germline, CDR1 MNHEY and CDR2 SMNVEV (reference sequence). The CDR3 contains 15 residues. The CDR3 loop reads CASSALAVSYNEQFF. In nucleotides, the CDR3 is TGTGCCAGCAGTGCGTTAGCGGTCTCCTACAATGAGCAGTTCTTC.

This chain joins TRBV5-1 and TRBJ2-1; the match to TRBD1 covers 7 bases. This CDR3 has 13 amino acids. Germline V gene sequence: CDR1 SGHRS, CDR2 YFSETQ. J was trimmed by 4 bases and V by 4 bases; bases with no gene match: 2. DNA of the CDR3: TGCGCCAGCAGCCGGGGACAGTACAATGAGCAGTTCTTC. It translates to CASSRGQYNEQFF. The full variable domain, rest sourced from reference TRBV5-1 and TRBJ2-1, is KAGVTQTPRYLIKTRGQQVTLSCSPISGHRSVSWYQQTPGQGLQFLFEYFSETQRNKGNFPGRFSGRQFSNSRSEMNVSTLELGDSALYLCASSRGQYNEQFFGPGTRLTVL.

The V gene is TRBV30, the J gene TRBJ1-2; 12 nucleotides match TRBD1. This CDR3 contains 14 residues. The germline gives CDR1 GTSNPN, CDR2 SVGIG (reference sequence). Trimming removed 4 bases from V and 7 bases from J; junction bases left unmatched: 7. Here the CDR3 DNA reads TGTGCCTGGAAACCCGGGACAGGGGGCCGTGGCTACACCTTC. Translation: CAWKPGTGGRGYTF.

This chain joins TRBV7-3 and TRBJ1-1, with 8 bases lining up with TRBD1. The CDR3 is made up of 14 amino acids. Germline V gene sequence: CDR1 SGHTA, CDR2 FQGTGA. V shed 6 bases, J shed 3 bases, and the junction held 6 bases outside the gene matches. The CDR3, as DNA: TGTGCCAGCAGAAGGACAGGGCTGGACACTGAAGCTTTCTTT. It specifies CASRRTGLDTEAFF.

The chain combines TRBV6-6 with TRBJ1-1; D is possibly TRBD1 (5 bases). Trimming shortened V by 0 bases and J by 1 base, and 6 bases separated the two germline ends. CDR1 is MNHNY, CDR2 SVGAGI, per germline (reference sequence). This CDR3 has 14 amino acids. The CDR3 protein is CASSYSRENTEAFF. The CDR3 DNA reads TGTGCCAGCAGTTACTCCAGGGAGAACACTGAAGCTTTCTTT.

The genes are TRBV7-9 and TRBJ1-4; D may be TRBD1 (6 bases). Germline loops: CDR1 SEHNR, CDR2 FQNEAQ (reference sequence). The V end was cut by 4 bases, the J end by 1 base, with 7 bases between. CDR3 size: 14 residues. The CDR3 bases are TGTGCCAGCAGCTCCAGGGGAACTAATGAAAAACTGTTTTTT. Protein sequence: CASSSRGTNEKLFF.

The chain recombines TRBV5-8 with TRBJ2-5; D possibly corresponds to TRBD2 (5 bases). This CDR3 spans 16 amino acids. Trimming left V 0 bases short and J 1 base short, with 13 bases between. The germline gives CDR1 SGHTS, CDR2 YDEGEE. CDR3 region: CASSLGASSTQETQYF. The CDR3 DNA sequence: TGTGCCAGCAGCTTGGGGGCTAGCTCTACCCAAGAGACCCAGTACTTC.

The CDR3 DNA reads TGTGCCCTAAAACCGACAGAGAACTATGGCTACACCTTC. Its translation is CALKPTENYGYTF. The chain links TRBV30 to TRBJ1-2; a possible D gene is TRBD1 (5 bases). This CDR3 has 13 amino acids. Trimming shortened V by 8 bases and J by 2 bases, and 15 bases separated the two germline ends. Germline assignment: CDR1 GTSNPN and CDR2 SVGIG (reference sequence).

This chain uses TRBV10-3 with TRBJ1-5; TRBD1 matches 8 bases. The CDR3 sequence is 14 residues long. CDR1 is ENHRY, CDR2 SYGVKD, per germline. Trimming cost V 2 bases and J 5 bases; bases outside gene matches: 2. For the CDR3, the DNA is TGTGCCATCAGTGAGGGACAGGGCGATCAGCCCCAGCATTTT. Translation gives CAISEGQGDQPQHF.

The V call is TRBV7-6, the J call TRBJ2-4; 12 bases are a match to TRBD2. The junction had 9 bases not matched to a gene; V was cut back by 2 bases and J by 1 base. The germline V gene encodes CDR1 SGHVS and CDR2 FNYEAQ. The CDR3 sequence is 19 residues long. The CDR3 bases are TGTGCCAGCAGCTTATCTGCGCCTAGCGGGGGGGTGGCCAAAAACATTCAGTACTTC. Its translation is CASSLSAPSGGVAKNIQYF.

The V and J genes are TRBV2 and TRBJ1-1; D may be TRBD1 (5 bases). Germline-derived CDR1 and CDR2 are SNHLY and FYNNEI. The V gene lost 4 bases and the J gene lost 10 bases, with 10 bases spanning the gap. The CDR3 totals 11 residues. CDR3 loop: CASSVQGLAFF. CDR3 nucleotides: TGTGCCAGCAGTGTCCAGGGCCTAGCTTTCTTT.

V and J are TRBV4-3 and TRBJ1-2, with D possibly being TRBD1 (6 bases). V lost 4 bases, J lost 6 bases, and 18 bases lay in between. This CDR3 has 15 residues. The germline gives CDR1 LGHNA, CDR2 YSLEER. The CDR3: CASSLSRTARHGYTF. DNA of the CDR3: TGCGCCAGCAGCCTCTCGAGGACAGCCCGACATGGCTACACCTTC.

The CDR3 protein is CAISDVNEQYF. CDR3 coding DNA: TGTGCCATCAGTGATGTCAACGAGCAGTACTTC. The chain carries TRBV10-3 and TRBJ2-7; D ambiguous. The CDR3 contains 11 residues. Germline lookup yields CDR1 ENHRY and CDR2 SYGVKD. V was pared by 3 bases and J by 5 bases, with 5 bases between.

The gene calls are TRBV4-2 and TRBJ2-7; 8 positions agree with TRBD2. The trim removed 0 bases at V and 0 bases at J, leaving 10 bases unmatched. This CDR3 comprises 18 residues. Germline values: CDR1 LGHNA, CDR2 YNFKEQ. CDR3 bases: TGTGCCAGCAGCCAAGACCCCCCCGGGAGGGCACTCTCCTACGAGCAGTACTTC. This sequence encodes CASSQDPPGRALSYEQYF.

The chain joins TRBV19 to TRBJ1-2; D unresolved. The CDR3 spans 13 residues. The germline CDR1 and CDR2 sequences are LNHDA and SQIVND (reference sequence). Trimming took off 5 bases at V and 1 base at J, with 8 bases between the two ends. The CDR3: CASSRQNNYGYTF. CDR3 DNA sequence: TGTGCCAGTAGTCGTCAGAATAACTATGGCTACACCTTC.

V and J are TRBV7-9 and TRBJ1-4; D perhaps matches TRBD1 (5 bases). Trimming shortened V by 0 bases and J by 3 bases, and 11 bases separated the two germline ends. This CDR3 is built from 16 residues. Germline CDR1 and CDR2: SEHNR and FQNEAQ (reference sequence). CDR3 sequence: CASSLAGAVANEKLFF. Written as DNA, the CDR3 is TGTGCCAGCAGCTTAGCAGGGGCCGTTGCTAATGAAAAACTGTTTTTT.

Here the CDR3 reads CASSLVNGGYTF. The CDR3 DNA follows: TGCGCCAGCAGCTTGGTTAACGGGGGCTACACCTTC. The rearrangement links TRBV5-1 to TRBJ1-2, with D unclear. The germline gives CDR1 SGHRS, CDR2 YFSETQ. The CDR3 length is 12 residues. V was clipped by 0 bases and J by 8 bases, with 8 bases between them.

This clone has only one observation. This rearrangement joins TRBV30 to TRBJ1-1; TRBD1 is a possible D gene (5 bases). Looked up from germline, CDR1 is GTSNPN and CDR2 is SVGIG (reference sequence). The length of the CDR3 is 14 residues. V lost 0 bases and J 4 bases, leaving 12 bases between the germline ends. The CDR3: CAWSVAGYGTEAFF. The CDR3 DNA reads as TGTGCCTGGAGTGTAGCAGGGTACGGCACTGAAGCTTTCTTT. Full variable domain (remainder filled in from reference TRBV30 and TRBJ1-1): SQTIHQWPATLVQPVGSPLSLECTVEGTSNPNLYWYRQAAGRGLQLLFYSVGIGQISSEVPQNLSASRPQDRQFILSSKKLLLSDSGFYLCAWSVAGYGTEAFFGQGTRLTVV.

V gene TRBV5-1 combines with J gene TRBJ2-1; TRBD2 aligns across 10 bases. Germline loops: CDR1 SGHRS, CDR2 YFSETQ. CDR3 size: 15 residues. The ends lost 2 bases at V and 6 bases at J; junction bases unmatched: 5. CDR3 sequence reads: CASSFSSGSTNEQFF. CDR3 nucleotides: TGCGCCAGCAGCTTTTCTAGCGGGAGTACCAATGAGCAGTTCTTC.

The chain couples TRBV30 to TRBJ1-1; TRBD1 might be the D (5 bases). This CDR3 comprises 18 residues. Germline CDR1 is GTSNPN and CDR2 is SVGIG (reference sequence). Deletions cut 6 bases from V and 4 bases from J, with 30 bases between. The CDR3 DNA follows: TGTGCCTGTGTTACCATATTCCCGGGGGGTGGCTGGTTCACTGAAGCTTTCTTT. Residues: CACVTIFPGGGWFTEAFF.

The table lists this clone with a count of one. The V gene is TRBV13, the J gene TRBJ2-3; possible D gene TRBD1, 6 bases. V gave up 0 bases and J gave up 1 base, with 11 bases separating them. Germline CDR1 is PRHDT and CDR2 is FYEKMQ (reference sequence). The CDR3 consists of 16 residues. CDR3 DNA: TGTGCCAGCAGCTTAGGCCCAGGGGCCGGCACAGATACGCAGTATTTT. As protein: CASSLGPGAGTDTQYF.

The rearrangement uses TRBV19 and TRBJ1-4; D is perhaps TRBD1 (6 bases). The V end was cut by 1 base, the J end by 5 bases, with 11 bases between. Germline V gene lookup returns CDR1 LNHDA and CDR2 SQIVND (reference sequence). This CDR3 comprises 15 residues. The CDR3, as DNA: TGTGCCAGTAGTATAGGTCAAGGGGGAAATGAAAAACTGTTTTTT. Translated, it gives CASSIGQGGNEKLFF.